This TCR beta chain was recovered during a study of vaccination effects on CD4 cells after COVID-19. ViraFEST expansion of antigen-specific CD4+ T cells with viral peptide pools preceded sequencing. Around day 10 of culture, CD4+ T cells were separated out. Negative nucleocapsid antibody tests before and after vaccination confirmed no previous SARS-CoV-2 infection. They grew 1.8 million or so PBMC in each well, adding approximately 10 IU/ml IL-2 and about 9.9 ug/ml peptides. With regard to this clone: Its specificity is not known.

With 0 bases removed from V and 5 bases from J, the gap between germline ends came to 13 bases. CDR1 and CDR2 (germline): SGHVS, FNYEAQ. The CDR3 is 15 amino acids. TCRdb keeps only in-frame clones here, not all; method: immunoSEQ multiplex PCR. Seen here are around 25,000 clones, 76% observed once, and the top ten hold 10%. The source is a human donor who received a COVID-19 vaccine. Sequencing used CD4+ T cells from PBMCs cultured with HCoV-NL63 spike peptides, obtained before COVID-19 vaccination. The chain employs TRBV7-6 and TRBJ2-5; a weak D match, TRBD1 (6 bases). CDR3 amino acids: CASSLAFHRVETQYF. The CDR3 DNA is TGTGCCAGCAGCTTAGCGTTTCACAGGGTTGAGACCCAGTACTTC.